The entry that follows covers one T cell receptor (beta chain) sequence. Its antigen is not identified. Only in-frame clones appear in the TCRdb table, and some are missing; sequencing was by immunoSEQ multiplex PCR. Here the sample spans 60,000 to 75,000 clones, around 90% being singletons. The record originates from a study of OX40 agonist ivuxolimab in advanced cancers. Study overall: Patients were treated with ivuxolimab, an agonistic anti-OX40 (CD134) antibody. General study findings and limits: The average count of expanded clones was higher among CD8+ T cells than among CD4+. In the 0.1-3.0 mg/kg groups, partial responders showed among the lowest expansion.

The CDR3 consists of 15 residues. Germline assignment: CDR1 SGHAT and CDR2 FQNNGV. J lost 5 bases, V lost 7 bases, and 9 bases had no gene match. The sample consisted of CD4+ or CD8+ T cells sorted from blood, taken in a trial of the OX40 agonist ivuxolimab. This receptor was taken from an adult with an advanced solid tumor such as melanoma, head and neck, liver or kidney cancer. This rearrangement joins TRBV11-2 to TRBJ2-3, with 10 nucleotides matching TRBD2. The CDR3 nucleotides are TGTGCCAGCACCGGGCTAGCGGGAGTAGGAGATACGCAGTATTTT. Protein sequence: CASTGLAGVGDTQYF.